A single sample gave rise to the 25 T cell receptor beta chains below, sequenced in a study of blood T cell repertoires in COVID-19. Using immunoSEQ multiplex PCR, the repertoire was profiled, and TCRdb retains in-frame clones only, with some absent. The sample carries approximately 140,000 clones, about 84% recorded once. The sample consisted of peripheral blood. The source is a man aged 60 to 75 with active or convalescent COVID-19.

This chain joins TRBV2 and TRBJ1-5; TRBD1 agrees at 7 bases. Germline V lookup: CDR1 SNHLY, CDR2 FYNNEI. CDR3 length: 13 residues. V lost 6 bases to trimming and J lost 4 bases; unmatched junction nucleotides: 3. CDR3 sequence reads: CASRGQRNQPQHF. The CDR3 DNA follows: TGTGCCAGCAGGGGACAGCGAAATCAGCCCCAGCATTTT.

The CDR3 DNA reads as TGTGCCAGCAGCTTAGTGGCAGGGAACAGCAATGAGCAGTTCTTC. This translates into CASSLVAGNSNEQFF. V gene TRBV11-3 combines with J gene TRBJ2-1; weak D call: TRBD1 (5 bases). V lost 1 base, J lost 6 bases, and 13 bases lay in between. Germline lookup yields CDR1 SGHNT and CDR2 YENEEA. The CDR3 sequence is 15 residues long.

J is TRBJ2-2 and V is TRBV5-1; D not resolved. The CDR3 is made up of 15 amino acids. Trimming removed 4 bases from V and 1 base from J, with 11 bases in between. Germline V lookup: CDR1 SGHRS, CDR2 YFSETQ. As DNA, the CDR3 is TGCGCCAGCAGCCCGGGTCATCAGAACACCGGGGAGCTGTTTTTT. Amino acid sequence: CASSPGHQNTGELFF.

V and J are TRBV4-3 and TRBJ2-3; no clear D gene. There are 15 residues in the CDR3. Germline CDR1 is LGHNA and CDR2 is YSLEER. Trimming stripped 2 bases from V and 4 bases from J, with 13 bases between. In nucleotides, the CDR3 is TGCGCCAGCAGCCAATATTCCGGGTCACCAGATACGCAGTATTTT. Its translation is CASSQYSGSPDTQYF.

This chain connects TRBV9 to TRBJ2-3; D ambiguous. V lost 1 base and J lost 0, with 9 bases in between. From germline, CDR1 is SGDLS and CDR2 YYNGEE. This CDR3 has 15 residues. CDR3 bases: TGTGCCAGCAGCGTACAGGATACTAGCACAGATACGCAGTATTTT. This encodes CASSVQDTSTDTQYF.

The chain uses TRBV28 and TRBJ1-5; D is perhaps TRBD1 (5 bases). V lost 5 bases and J lost 5, with 13 bases in between. Germline V gene sequence: CDR1 MDHEN, CDR2 SYDVKM. The CDR3 is 14 residues long. The CDR3 sequence is CASSPTGGDQPQHF. The CDR3, as DNA: TGTGCCAGCAGTCCGACCGGGGGGGATCAGCCCCAGCATTTT.

The chain employs TRBV5-1 and TRBJ1-4; 8 bases align to TRBD1. The CDR3 totals 14 residues. In germline, CDR1 is SGHRS, CDR2 YFSETQ. V shed 4 bases, J shed 5 bases, and the junction held 4 bases outside the gene matches. This chain's CDR3 is CASSLRDRNEKLFF. As DNA, the CDR3 is TGCGCCAGCAGCCTCCGGGACAGGAATGAAAAACTGTTTTTT. Filled out from reference TRBV5-1 and TRBJ1-4, the complete variable domain reads KAGVTQTPRYLIKTRGQQVTLSCSPISGHRSVSWYQQTPGQGLQFLFEYFSETQRNKGNFPGRFSGRQFSNSRSEMNVSTLELGDSALYLCASSLRDRNEKLFFGSGTQLSVL.

The gene calls are TRBV18 and TRBJ2-3; possibly TRBD2 for D (6 bases). The length of the CDR3 is 17 residues. Germline V gene lookup returns CDR1 KGHSH and CDR2 LQKENI. Deletions cut 2 bases from V and 0 bases from J, with 15 bases between. The CDR3 here is CASSPFAGRTSTDTQYF. Here the CDR3 DNA reads TGTGCCAGCTCACCATTTGCGGGACGGACTAGCACAGATACGCAGTATTTT.

The J gene is TRBJ2-7, the V gene TRBV21-1; no check of the table's D call, TRBD1, against the DNA was made. TRBV21-1 is deemed a pseudogene. The CDR3 is 17 amino acids. In nucleotides, the CDR3 is TGTGCCAGCAGCAAAGCCCCAATCGGGACAGGGTTCTCCGAGCAGTACTTC. It encodes CASSKAPIGTGFSEQYF.

The count of this clone is one. The V call is TRBV29-1, the J call TRBJ1-2, with 7 bases aligning to TRBD1. The ends lost 2 bases at V and 5 bases at J; junction bases unmatched: 2. The germline V gene has CDR1 SQVTM and CDR2 ANQGSEA. The CDR3 loop spans 12 amino acids. The CDR3 DNA is TGCAGCGTTGAAACAGGGGCGTATGGCTACACCTTC. This codes for CSVETGAYGYTF. Full variable domain (outside the CDR3, taken from reference TRBV29-1 and TRBJ1-2): SAVISQKPSRDICQRGTSLTIQCQVDSQVTMMFWYRQQPGQSLTLIATANQGSEATYESGFVIDKFPISRPNLTFSTLTVSNMSPEDSSIYLCSVETGAYGYTFGSGTRLTVV.

The rearrangement uses TRBV7-2 and TRBJ1-2; D not certain. Germline V CDR1 and CDR2: SGHTA, FQGNSA. V was shortened by 4 bases and J by 7 bases, with 10 bases between the two germline ends. This CDR3 has 12 amino acids. Written as DNA, the CDR3 is TGTGCCAGCAGCTATCGTAAGAGTGGCTACACCTTC. It yields the protein CASSYRKSGYTF.

This clone has a single count. J is TRBJ2-7 and V is TRBV5-8, with 10 bases that match TRBD1. The CDR3 length is 14 residues. Germline CDR1 reads SGHTS; CDR2 reads YDEGEE. The V and J ends lost 2 bases and 4 bases, in that order; junction bases with no gene match: 3. The CDR3 DNA is TGTGCCAGCAGCTTCGGGACAGGGGAATACGAGCAGTACTTC. Protein: CASSFGTGEYEQYF.

The chain couples TRBV5-5 to TRBJ1-5, with a possible D match to TRBD1 (5 bases). From germline, CDR1 is SGHKS and CDR2 YYEKEE (reference sequence). V was clipped by 4 bases and J by 3 bases, with 8 bases between them. This CDR3 is 13 amino acids long. The CDR3, as DNA: TGTGCCAGCAGCGGGGCAGACAATCAGCCCCAGCATTTT. Translation gives CASSGADNQPQHF.

The CDR3 nucleotides read TGTGCCAGCAGTTACCCACGGACAGGGACGGAATACGAGCAGTACTTC. It translates to CASSYPRTGTEYEQYF. V is TRBV6-5 and J is TRBJ2-7, with 8 nucleotides matching TRBD1. This CDR3 region has 16 residues. The germline gives CDR1 MNHEY, CDR2 SVGAGI. The ends lost 2 bases at V and 4 bases at J; junction bases unmatched: 10.

The rearrangement joins TRBV24-1 to TRBJ1-4; tentative D call: TRBD1 (5 bases). The germline gives CDR1 KGHDR, CDR2 SFDVKD. Deletions cut 2 bases from V and 0 bases from J, with 9 bases between. This CDR3 is 16 amino acids long. CDR3 region: CATSDSTDTTNEKLFF. In DNA form, the CDR3 reads TGTGCCACCAGTGATTCGACAGACACAACTAATGAAAAACTGTTTTTT.

The chain is built from TRBV7-7 and TRBJ2-7; D possibly corresponds to TRBD2 (5 bases). Germline CDR1 is SSHAT and CDR2 is FNYEAQ (reference sequence). V was pared by 0 bases and J by 6 bases, with 9 bases between. This CDR3 spans 13 amino acids. The CDR3 region is CASSLAEGGEQYF. Written as DNA, the CDR3 is TGTGCCAGCAGCTTAGCAGAGGGCGGCGAGCAGTACTTC.

CDR3 loop: CASSRAGTEAFF. DNA of the CDR3: TGTGCCAGCAGCCGGGCGGGCACTGAAGCTTTCTTT. The chain employs TRBV27 and TRBJ1-1; D is unclear. V was cut by 6 bases and J by 4 bases, with 9 bases left in between. The germline V gene encodes CDR1 MNHEY and CDR2 SMNVEV (reference sequence). The CDR3 is 12 residues long.

The chain uses TRBV25-1 and TRBJ1-1, with D perhaps matching TRBD1 (5 bases). CDR1 is MGHDK, CDR2 SYGVNS, per germline. The CDR3 extends over 15 amino acids. Between the trimmed V and J ends, which lost 3 bases and 6 bases, there was a span of 17 bases. This CDR3 is CASSDPKPGGAEAFF. CDR3 in DNA: TGTGCCAGCAGTGACCCCAAACCGGGGGGGGCTGAAGCTTTCTTT.

This chain uses TRBV28 with TRBJ2-7, with 10 bases that match TRBD2. This CDR3 comprises 14 residues. From germline, CDR1 is MDHEN and CDR2 SYDVKM. V gave up 5 bases and J gave up 0 bases; unmatched junction bases: 1. The CDR3 loop is CASSLAGASYEQYF. The CDR3 coding sequence is TGTGCCAGCAGTCTAGCGGGAGCCTCCTACGAGCAGTACTTC.

This chain joins TRBV27 and TRBJ2-2, with D possibly being TRBD2 (6 bases). This CDR3 has 18 amino acids. Trimming left V 2 bases short and J 1 base short, with 17 bases between. Germline CDR1 MNHEY, CDR2 SMNVEV (reference sequence). The CDR3 DNA sequence: TGTGCCAGCAGTTTAATCATGCCAGGAGCGGGGAACACCGGGGAGCTGTTTTTT. It codes for CASSLIMPGAGNTGELFF.

This sequence joins TRBV7-2 and TRBJ1-2; no clear D. V lost 1 base to trimming and J lost 8 bases, with 17 bases between them. This CDR3 has 15 amino acids. Germline loops: CDR1 SGHTA, CDR2 FQGNSA. CDR3 coding DNA: TGTGCCAGCAGCTTAGACGGTAGAGGGCCCGGCGGCTACACCTTC. Residues: CASSLDGRGPGGYTF. Using reference TRBV7-2 and TRBJ1-2 for the parts outside the CDR3, the full variable domain is GAGVSQSPSNKVTEKGKDVELRCDPISGHTALYWYRQSLGQGLEFLIYFQGNSAPDKSGLPSDRFSAERTGGSVSTLTIQRTQQEDSAVYLCASSLDGRGPGGYTFGSGTRLTVV.

The V call is TRBV5-1, the J call TRBJ1-1, with D unclear. The germline V gene has CDR1 SGHRS and CDR2 YFSETQ. The V and J ends lost 2 bases and 0 bases respectively, with 17 bases between them. The CDR3 spans 17 residues. DNA for the CDR3: TGCGCCAGCAGCTTATTACCGGGAGGGAAAATGAACACTGAAGCTTTCTTT. Translating gives CASSLLPGGKMNTEAFF.

This clone was counted between two and nine times. Here the CDR3 reads CASSLGFGGSLSGELFF. CDR3 DNA sequence: TGTGCCAGCAGCTTAGGGTTTGGCGGGAGCCTTAGCGGGGAGCTGTTTTTT. The genes are TRBV5-4 and TRBJ2-2; TRBD2 matches 7 bases. Losses at the gene ends were 2 bases for V and 7 bases for J; bases not matched to a gene: 14. The CDR3 length is 17 residues. Germline V lookup: CDR1 SGHNT, CDR2 YYREEE (reference sequence). The full variable domain, its missing parts supplied by reference TRBV5-4 and TRBJ2-2, is ETGVTQSPTHLIKTRGQQVTLRCSSQSGHNTVSWYQQALGQGPQFIFQYYREEENGRGNFPPRFSGLQFPNYSSELNVNALELDDSALYLCASSLGFGGSLSGELFFGEGSRLTVL.

The chain has TRBV10-3 and TRBJ2-7; D is possibly TRBD2 (6 bases). Germline V CDR1 and CDR2: ENHRY, SYGVKD. V dropped 3 bases and J dropped 0 bases, with 9 bases sitting between them. CDR3 length: 14 residues. The CDR3 sequence: CAISERGNSYEQYF. CDR3 nucleotide sequence: TGTGCCATCAGTGAACGGGGGAACTCCTACGAGCAGTACTTC.

The chain combines TRBV5-1 with TRBJ2-1; the D is unclear. The CDR3 covers 11 residues. Germline V lookup: CDR1 SGHRS, CDR2 YFSETQ. Trimming pared 0 bases from V and 12 bases from J, leaving 7 bases between. The CDR3 reads CASSLARRQFF. The CDR3 region has the DNA TGCGCCAGCAGCTTGGCCCGGAGGCAGTTCTTC. The whole variable domain, remainder taken from reference TRBV5-1 and TRBJ2-1, is KAGVTQTPRYLIKTRGQQVTLSCSPISGHRSVSWYQQTPGQGLQFLFEYFSETQRNKGNFPGRFSGRQFSNSRSEMNVSTLELGDSALYLCASSLARRQFFGPGTRLTVL.